What follows describes a single T cell receptor (beta chain). These data originate in a study of blood T cell repertoires in COVID-19. In the study overall: The United States, Italy and Spain were the sources of the acute and convalescent COVID-19 samples.

Everyone who took part was about 18 to 89 years old, and they came from 24 US areas. Each participant's cohort was designated according to participant-reported clinical history. What the recovered Cohort 3 donors had was two negative PCRs, clearance, or symptom resolution. The table came from immunoSEQ multiplex PCR; TCRdb's copy has only in-frame clones and leaves some out. The sample includes about 480,000 clones, around 87% of them seen just once. CDR3 length: 14 residues. Trimming removed 4 bases at V and 1 base at J, with 10 bases between. CDR1 is LGHDT, CDR2 YNNKEL, per germline (reference sequence).

V is TRBV3-1 (or the pseudogene TRBV3-2) and J is TRBJ1-1, with D maybe TRBD1 (6 bases). Sequencing was done on a sample of PBMCs or T cells enriched from blood (not recorded which). This TCR derives from a woman in her 40s who had recovered from COVID-19. CDR3 bases: TGTGCCAGCAGCCTCACGACAGGGAACACTGAAGCTTTCTTT. It specifies CASSLTTGNTEAFF.